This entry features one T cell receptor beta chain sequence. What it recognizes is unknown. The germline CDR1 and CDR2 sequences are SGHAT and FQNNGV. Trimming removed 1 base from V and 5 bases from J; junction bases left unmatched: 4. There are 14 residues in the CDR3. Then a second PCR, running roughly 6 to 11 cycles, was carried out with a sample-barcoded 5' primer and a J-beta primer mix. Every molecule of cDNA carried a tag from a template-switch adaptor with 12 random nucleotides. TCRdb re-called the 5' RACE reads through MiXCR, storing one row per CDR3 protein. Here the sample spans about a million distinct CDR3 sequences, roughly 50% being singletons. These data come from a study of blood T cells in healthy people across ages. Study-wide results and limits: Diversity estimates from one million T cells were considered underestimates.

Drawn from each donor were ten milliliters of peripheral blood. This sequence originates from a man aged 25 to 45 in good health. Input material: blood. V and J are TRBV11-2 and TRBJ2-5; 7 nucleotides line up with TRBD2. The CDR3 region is CASSLGQAGETQYF. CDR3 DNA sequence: TGTGCCAGCAGCTTAGGTCAAGCGGGGGAGACCCAGTACTTC.